This is a list of T cell receptor beta chains from one sample in a study of CD8 T cells in Susac syndrome. TCRdb ran MiXCR on the immunoSEQ multiplex PCR reads and lists one entry per CDR3 protein. The table has nearly 200,000 distinct CDR3 sequences, about 96% seen once; the top ten hold approximately 0.093%. The specimen was CD4+ T cells from PBMCs. The receptor set was obtained from a human donor with multiple sclerosis. Each CDR3 is given with its conserved first and last residue. D genes are given only for firm matches. The size entry is marked missing in some rows and otherwise reads once, few, many or a size class.

v_gene,j_gene,abundance,d_gene,CDR3aa,CDR3nt
TRBV18,TRBJ2-1,NA,TRBD2,CASSPPALSGANNEQFF,TGTGCCAGCTCACCACCCGCGCTTAGCGGGGCCAACAATGAGCAGTTCTTC
TRBV2,TRBJ1-1,NA,TRBD1,CASSEQGAANTEAFF,TGTGCCAGCAGTGAGCAGGGGGCAGCGAACACTGAAGCTTTCTTT
TRBV10-3,TRBJ2-7,NA,TRBD1,CATYLGQGLSSSYEQYF,TGTGCCACCTACTTGGGACAGGGGCTGTCGAGCTCCTACGAGCAGTACTTC
TRBV6-6,TRBJ2-1,NA,TRBD2,CASIPPSAGGQNEQFF,TGTGCCAGCATTCCTCCTTCAGCGGGGGGGCAGAATGAGCAGTTCTTC
TRBV6-6,TRBJ2-5,NA,NA,CASFGGGGTPRYF,TGTGCCAGCTTCGGCGGAGGGGGGACCCCGCGGTACTTC
TRBV9,TRBJ2-3,NA,NA,CASSVGTGPTDTQYF,TGTGCCAGCAGCGTCGGAACGGGCCCCACAGATACGCAGTATTTT
TRBV20-1,TRBJ2-5,NA,TRBD1,CSARDFRAGGQETQYF,TGCAGTGCTAGAGATTTTAGGGCAGGGGGACAAGAGACCCAGTACTTC
TRBV9,TRBJ2-1,NA,TRBD2,CASSVASGGNEQFF,TGTGCCAGCAGCGTAGCTAGCGGGGGGAATGAGCAGTTCTTC
TRBV3-1,TRBJ2-3,NA,NA,CASSQDFRGYTQYF,TGTGCCAGCAGCCAAGATTTTAGGGGATACACGCAGTATTTT
TRBV10-3,TRBJ2-5,NA,NA,CAIRGQETQYF,TGTGCCATCCGAGGGCAAGAGACCCAGTACTTC
TRBV5-4,TRBJ1-3,NA,NA,CASSPGRGNSGNTIYF,TGTGCCAGCAGCCCTGGGCGGGGCAACTCTGGAAACACCATATATTTT
TRBV27,TRBJ1-6,once,TRBD1,CASSTRQGDSPLHF,TGTGCCAGCAGTACCAGACAGGGTGATTCACCCCTCCACTTT
TRBV7-9,TRBJ2-7,NA,NA,CASSSRVDEQYF,TGTGCCAGCAGCTCAAGGGTGGATGAGCAGTACTTC
TRBV7-2,TRBJ2-7,NA,NA,CASSLARGRAGPYEQYF,TGTGCCAGCAGCTTAGCCAGGGGCAGGGCAGGACCCTACGAGCAGTACTTC
TRBV3-1,TRBJ2-5,NA,TRBD1,CASSPPGGRGRETQYF,TGTGCCAGCAGCCCCCCAGGGGGAAGAGGTAGGGAGACCCAGTACTTC
TRBV10-3,TRBJ2-1,NA,TRBD2,CAISEEGTTYNEQFF,TGTGCCATCAGTGAGGAGGGGACTACCTACAATGAGCAGTTCTTC
TRBV12-5,TRBJ1-6,NA,TRBD1,CASARTGGNSPLHF,TGTGCTAGTGCCCGGACAGGTGGTAATTCACCCCTCCACTTT
TRBV11-3,TRBJ2-5,NA,NA,CASSLGTTTQYF,TGTGCCAGCAGCTTAGGAACGACGACCCAGTACTTC
TRBV30,TRBJ2-5,NA,NA,CAWSNKGSQETQYF,TGTGCCTGGAGTAACAAAGGCTCCCAAGAGACCCAGTACTTC
TRBV24-1,TRBJ2-6,NA,NA,CATSDSGTGANVLTF,TGTGCCACCAGTGATTCGGGGACTGGGGCCAACGTCCTGACTTTC
TRBV2,TRBJ1-1,NA,TRBD1,CANSGTGSWTEAFF,TGTGCCAACTCCGGGACAGGGAGTTGGACTGAAGCTTTCTTT
TRBV15,TRBJ2-7,NA,NA,CATSRDPRPGNEQYF,TGTGCCACCAGCAGAGACCCCAGACCCGGCAACGAGCAGTACTTC
TRBV10-3,TRBJ1-2,NA,NA,CAIAAPGGHYGYTF,TGTGCCATCGCGGCCCCCGGAGGGCACTATGGCTACACCTTC
TRBV15,TRBJ2-1,NA,NA,CATSRDRLGDEQFF,TGTGCCACCAGCAGAGACAGGCTTGGGGATGAGCAGTTCTTC
TRBV12-3/TRBV12-4,TRBJ2-5,NA,NA,CASSLGLVEETQYF,TGTGCCAGCAGTCTGGGCCTGGTCGAGGAGACCCAGTACTTC
TRBV13,TRBJ2-5,NA,TRBD1,CASSFTGQQETQYF,TGTGCCAGCAGCTTCACGGGACAGCAAGAGACCCAGTACTTC
TRBV7-3,TRBJ2-2,NA,NA,CASSLSGADTGELFF,TGTGCCAGCAGCTTAAGCGGGGCGGACACCGGGGAGCTGTTTTTT
TRBV3-1,TRBJ1-1,NA,NA,CATRTGGTEAFF,TGTGCCACCCGGACCGGCGGGACTGAAGCTTTCTTT
TRBV25-1,TRBJ2-2,NA,TRBD1,CASSNTGGASTGELFF,TGTGCCAGCAGTAACACAGGGGGCGCGAGCACCGGGGAGCTGTTTTTT
TRBV24-1,TRBJ2-6,NA,NA,CATGISGANVLTF,TGTGCCACCGGGATCTCTGGGGCCAACGTCCTGACTTTC
TRBV24-1,TRBJ1-5,NA,TRBD1,CATSAQGVNQPQHF,TGTGCCACCAGTGCTCAGGGGGTCAATCAGCCCCAGCATTTT
TRBV5-1,TRBJ2-1,NA,NA,CASSLNGLYYNEQFF,TGCGCCAGCAGCTTGAACGGTCTTTACTACAATGAGCAGTTCTTC
TRBV10-3,TRBJ2-1,NA,TRBD1,CAISQDPGQTYNEQFF,TGTGCCATCAGTCAAGACCCGGGACAGACATACAATGAGCAGTTCTTC
TRBV20-1,TRBJ2-7,NA,NA,CSATSGTARNEQYF,TGCAGTGCTACGTCCGGGACTGCCAGGAACGAGCAGTACTTC
TRBV7-9,TRBJ2-7,NA,TRBD1,CASSAAGGKYEQYF,TGTGCCAGCAGCGCTGCAGGGGGCAAGTACGAGCAGTACTTC
TRBV7-9,TRBJ1-5,NA,NA,CASSLDGPQHF,TGTGCCAGCAGCTTAGATGGGCCCCAGCATTTT
TRBV20-1,TRBJ1-5,NA,TRBD1,CSARLTGGNQPQHF,TGCAGTGCTAGGTTGACAGGGGGAAATCAGCCCCAGCATTTT
TRBV9,TRBJ1-2,NA,NA,CASSPGGGANYGYTF,TGTGCCAGCAGCCCCGGGGGAGGGGCCAACTATGGCTACACCTTC
TRBV7-8,TRBJ2-7,NA,NA,CASSFRRDSYEQYF,TGTGCCAGCAGCTTCCGGCGGGACTCCTACGAGCAGTACTTC
TRBV29-1,TRBJ1-2,NA,NA,CSVLQVPQGRHGYTF,TGCAGCGTCCTTCAGGTCCCGCAGGGGAGGCATGGCTACACCTTC
TRBV9,TRBJ2-7,NA,NA,CASSVPRRAFYEQYF,TGTGCCAGCAGCGTACCCCGCAGAGCATTCTACGAGCAGTACTTC
TRBV3-1,TRBJ1-2,NA,NA,CASSPERGGLNTF,TGTGCCAGCAGCCCAGAACGTGGGGGGCTAAACACCTTC
TRBV20-1,TRBJ2-4,NA,TRBD1,CSARDWDRVGKNIQYF,TGCAGTGCTAGAGATTGGGACAGGGTTGGCAAAAACATTCAGTACTTC
TRBV20-1,TRBJ2-1,once,NA,CSALRAGSYNEQFF,TGCAGTGCCCTGCGGGCAGGGTCCTACAATGAGCAGTTCTTC
TRBV3-1,TRBJ2-1,NA,TRBD2,CASSQGPLAASYNEQFF,TGTGCCAGCAGCCAAGGGCCCCTAGCGGCCTCCTACAATGAGCAGTTCTTC
TRBV30,TRBJ2-1,NA,NA,CAWSLRGGNEQFF,TGTGCCTGGAGCCTAAGAGGGGGGAATGAGCAGTTCTTC
TRBV29-1,TRBJ1-1,NA,NA,CSVVGSGTAFF,TGCAGCGTTGTAGGGTCAGGAACAGCTTTCTTT
TRBV6-6,TRBJ1-6,NA,NA,CASTSSLDF,TGTGCCAGCACCTCCTCTTTGGACTTT
TRBV24-1,TRBJ2-2,NA,TRBD1,CATGTANTGELFF,TGTGCCACCGGGACAGCGAACACCGGGGAGCTGTTTTTT
TRBV12-3/TRBV12-4,TRBJ2-3,NA,TRBD2,CASSFKGLAGADTQYF,TGTGCCAGCAGTTTCAAGGGACTAGCGGGAGCAGATACGCAGTATTTT
TRBV20-1,TRBJ2-7,NA,NA,CSASPGTYEQYF,TGCAGTGCTAGTCCCGGGACGTACGAGCAGTACTTC
TRBV5-4,TRBJ1-1,NA,NA,CASSGRQEGNTEAFF,TGTGCCAGCAGCGGAAGACAGGAAGGGAACACTGAAGCTTTCTTT
TRBV30,TRBJ2-4,NA,NA,CAWSVEASPKNIQYF,TGTGCCTGGAGTGTAGAGGCTTCCCCCAAAAACATTCAGTACTTC